Each of the 23 T cell receptor beta chains below was sequenced from the same sample in a study of T-cell reconstitution after alpha-beta-depleted transplantation in children. This sample's TCRbeta library carried unique molecular identifier barcodes. A single record per CDR3 protein comes from TCRdb applying MiXCR to the PCR reads. The sample contains some 120,000 distinct CDR3 sequences, more than 20% of which appear only once. The sample was PBMCs, mostly from graft donor cells, taken 180 days after TCRalphabeta/CD19-depleted stem cell transplant. These receptors were collected from a male patient under 10 years old who had a stem cell transplant for chronic granulomatous disease, so the T cells may come from the graft donor.

This clonotype was seen a handful of times. The gene calls are TRBV5-1 and TRBJ2-5; D might be TRBD1 (6 bases). The germline gives CDR1 SGHRS, CDR2 YFSETQ. The CDR3 loop spans 14 amino acids. Trimming cost V 4 bases and J 0 bases, with 10 bases left between them. The CDR3 sequence: CASSRGQYQETQYF. CDR3 nucleotides: TGCGCCAGCAGCAGAGGACAGTACCAAGAGACCCAGTACTTC.

This clonotype has ten or more counts. The chain carries TRBV7-9 and TRBJ2-3; 8 nucleotides match TRBD2. Germline V gene data show CDR1 as SEHNR and CDR2 as FQNEAQ (reference sequence). Germline trimming cut 2 bases from V and 8 bases from J; bases unmatched to any gene: 12. CDR3 size: 16 residues. CDR3 DNA sequence: TGTGCCAGCAGCTTACGTTCGGGACTAGACTTCGGTACGCAGTATTTT. This translates into CASSLRSGLDFGTQYF.

There are many counts of this clonotype. The V gene is TRBV12-3 or TRBV12-4, the J gene TRBJ1-4; D uncertain. Trimming pared 6 bases from V and 7 bases from J, leaving 18 bases between. This CDR3 region has 15 residues. CDR3 sequence (DNA): TGTGCCAGCAGAGCCCGAACCGGTAGGGTTGAAAAACTGTTTTTT. Its translation is CASRARTGRVEKLFF.

This clonotype was detected only a few times. The chain uses TRBV7-9 and TRBJ2-7; 7 bases map to TRBD1. The trim removed 4 bases at V and 3 bases at J, leaving 6 bases unmatched. This CDR3 spans 14 amino acids. Looked up from germline, CDR1 is SEHNR and CDR2 is FQNEAQ (reference sequence). The CDR3 loop is CASSSIGTVYEQYF. The CDR3 DNA sequence: TGTGCCAGCAGCTCTATCGGGACAGTCTACGAGCAGTACTTC.

This clonotype was observed a few times. This chain connects TRBV10-3 to TRBJ2-7, with a tentative D call TRBD2 (6 bases). Per the germline V gene, CDR1 is ENHRY and CDR2 is SYGVKD. The CDR3 consists of 16 residues. Deletions cut 0 bases from V and 5 bases from J, with 17 bases between. CDR3 loop: CAISESGAGTLNEQYF. The CDR3 DNA reads as TGTGCCATCAGTGAGTCTGGGGCGGGAACCCTCAACGAGCAGTACTTC.

This clonotype was detected ten times or more. The chain is built from TRBV5-6 and TRBJ2-5; D not resolved. The germline V and J ends were trimmed by 2 bases and 4 bases, with 6 bases remaining between them. This CDR3 has 12 amino acids. Germline V gene data show CDR1 as SGHDT and CDR2 as YYEEEE. The CDR3 sequence: CASSFAAETQYF. DNA of the CDR3: TGTGCCAGCAGCTTCGCGGCAGAGACCCAGTACTTC.

In its sample, this clonotype was seen many times. The V gene is TRBV27, the J gene TRBJ2-5; 15 bases align to TRBD2. CDR1 MNHEY and CDR2 SMNVEV come from the germline V gene (reference sequence). V was pared by 5 bases and J by 4 bases, with 8 bases of the junction left unmatched. The CDR3 contains 17 residues. The chain's CDR3 is CASSPHGGLAGGETQYF. CDR3 DNA sequence: TGTGCCAGCAGTCCCCACGGGGGACTAGCGGGAGGAGAGACCCAGTACTTC.

There are a few counts of this clonotype. The chain employs TRBV12-3 or TRBV12-4 and TRBJ2-4; D remains unclear. The CDR3 runs 11 residues. V lost 6 bases to trimming and J lost 4 bases, with 4 bases between them. The CDR3 nucleotides read TGTGCCAGCAGCCAGAAAAACATTCAGTACTTC. It translates to CASSQKNIQYF.

This clonotype was seen repeatedly, ten times or more. The rearrangement uses TRBV20-1 and TRBJ2-7, with 11 positions matching TRBD2. The junction had 9 bases not matched to a gene; V was cut back by 5 bases and J by 3 bases. From germline, CDR1 is DFQATT and CDR2 SNEGSKA (reference sequence). The CDR3 is made up of 15 amino acids. CDR3 region: CSAQTSGSVHYEQYF. As DNA, the CDR3 is TGCAGTGCTCAAACTAGCGGGAGCGTCCACTACGAGCAGTACTTC.

This clonotype turned up a few times. This chain links TRBV6-5 with TRBJ1-1, with D uncertain. Germline CDR1 and CDR2: MNHEY and SVGAGI. Between the trimmed V and J ends, which lost 2 bases and 5 bases, there was a span of 15 bases. The CDR3 length is 15 residues. CDR3 in amino acids: CASSYNKPGWTEAFF. In nucleotides, the CDR3 is TGTGCCAGCAGTTACAACAAGCCGGGTTGGACTGAAGCTTTCTTT.

In its sample, this clonotype was seen a few times. The chain employs TRBV12-3 or TRBV12-4 and TRBJ1-6; maybe TRBD1 (5 bases). The CDR3 covers 14 residues. V gave up 7 bases and J gave up 5 bases, with 12 bases separating them. CDR3 amino acids: CASKVGTNNSPLHF. DNA of the CDR3: TGTGCCAGCAAAGTAGGGACTAATAATTCACCCCTCCACTTT.

This clonotype was seen a few times. The V gene is TRBV5-5, the J gene TRBJ2-1; D possibly corresponds to TRBD2 (6 bases). Trimming took off 3 bases at V and 3 bases at J, with 16 bases between the two ends. The CDR3 has 16 residues. CDR1 is SGHKS and CDR2 is YYEKEE in the germline V gene (reference sequence). For the CDR3, the DNA is TGTGCCAGCAGCTATGGAGGGCCTCAGAACTACAATGAGCAGTTCTTC. Translated, it gives CASSYGGPQNYNEQFF.

This clonotype showed up just a few times. The chain is built from TRBV7-2 and TRBJ2-2; a weak D match, TRBD2 (5 bases). Germline V CDR1 and CDR2: SGHTA, FQGNSA. V gave up 5 bases and J gave up 6 bases, with 10 bases separating them. This CDR3 has 13 residues. The CDR3, as DNA: TGTGCCAGCAGCCCGTCGCGGGCCGGGGAGCTGTTTTTT. Residues: CASSPSRAGELFF. Together with reference TRBV7-2 and TRBJ2-2, the CDR3 gives the full variable domain: GAGVSQSPSNKVTEKGKDVELRCDPISGHTALYWYRQSLGQGLEFLIYFQGNSAPDKSGLPSDRFSAERTGGSVSTLTIQRTQQEDSAVYLCASSPSRAGELFFGEGSRLTVL.

This clonotype has only a few counts. V gene TRBV6-1 combines with J gene TRBJ2-5, with 9 bases matching TRBD1. CDR1 is MNHNS, CDR2 SASEGT, per germline. Trimming removed 5 bases from V and 5 bases from J; junction bases left unmatched: 15. CDR3 size: 17 residues. The CDR3 protein is CASSQYTGTGRWETQYF. CDR3 nucleotide sequence: TGTGCCAGCAGTCAGTACACCGGGACAGGGCGTTGGGAGACCCAGTACTTC.

This clonotype was counted a few times. The chain joins TRBV2 to TRBJ2-7; D not resolved. Trimming took 10 bases from V and 7 from J, leaving 17 bases between them. The germline CDR1 and CDR2 sequences are SNHLY and FYNNEI. The CDR3 is 12 residues long. As DNA, the CDR3 is TGTGCCACCTATAATGGTGGAGTGGAGCAGTACTTC. This encodes CATYNGGVEQYF.

This clonotype was observed a few times. The chain recombines TRBV20-1 with TRBJ2-2; the D is unclear. The germline gives CDR1 DFQATT, CDR2 SNEGSKA (reference sequence). This CDR3 spans 17 amino acids. Trimming removed 0 bases at V and 0 bases at J, with 14 bases between. The CDR3 loop is CSAREAPGRSNTGELFF. The CDR3 bases are TGCAGTGCTAGAGAGGCCCCTGGGCGGTCGAACACCGGGGAGCTGTTTTTT.

This clonotype has more than one count but fewer than ten. The chain couples TRBV4-2 to TRBJ2-5, with 7 bases matching TRBD2. There are 17 residues in the CDR3. Per the germline V gene, CDR1 is LGHNA and CDR2 is YNFKEQ. The junction had 9 bases not matched to a gene; V was cut back by 2 bases and J by 0 bases. The CDR3, as DNA: TGTGCCAGCAGCCAAATGGGACGGGAGGAATACCAAGAGACCCAGTACTTC. This sequence encodes CASSQMGREEYQETQYF.

This clonotype has ten or more counts. The chain employs TRBV29-1 and TRBJ2-1; TRBD1 might be the D (5 bases). The CDR3 runs to 11 residues. V shed 4 bases and J shed 8 bases, with 9 bases lying between them. The germline V gene has CDR1 SQVTM and CDR2 ANQGSEA. The CDR3 bases are TGCAGCGTTGGGCAGGGCTATGAGCAGTTCTTC. It yields the protein CSVGQGYEQFF.

V usage is TRBV12-3 or TRBV12-4 and J usage is TRBJ2-3; 8 bases fit TRBD2. The CDR3 consists of 15 residues. With V trimmed by 6 bases and J by 0 bases, 5 bases remained unmatched. This CDR3 is CASRLTSVSTDTQYF. DNA for the CDR3: TGTGCCAGCAGGCTGACTAGCGTCAGCACAGATACGCAGTATTTT.

V and J are TRBV20-1 and TRBJ1-2; D unresolved. Germline V lookup: CDR1 DFQATT, CDR2 SNEGSKA (reference sequence). This CDR3 contains 15 residues. With 5 bases removed from V and 0 bases from J, the gap between germline ends came to 16 bases. The CDR3 loop is CSAPPRARTNYGYTF. Written as DNA, the CDR3 is TGCAGTGCTCCCCCTAGAGCACGGACTAACTATGGCTACACCTTC.

V and J are TRBV5-6 and TRBJ2-1, with 9 bases lining up with TRBD2. The CDR3 runs 15 residues. V was clipped by 1 base and J by 10 bases; unmatched bases: 9. CDR1 is SGHDT, CDR2 YYEEEE, per germline. Here the CDR3 DNA reads TGTGCCAGCAGCTTGAGGGCGGGAGGGCCAAGCGAGCAGTTCTTC. Encoded protein: CASSLRAGGPSEQFF.

This clonotype was picked up a small number of times. The V gene is TRBV6-2 or TRBV6-3, the J gene TRBJ2-2, with D tentatively TRBD1 or TRBD2 (5 bases each). Trimming stripped 5 bases from V and 3 bases from J, with 10 bases between. Germline CDR1 is MNHEY and CDR2 is SVGEGT. The CDR3 totals 14 residues. DNA for the CDR3: TGTGCCAGCAGTACCGGGACCCACACCGGGGAGCTGTTTTTT. This sequence encodes CASSTGTHTGELFF.

This clonotype was detected ten times or more. The chain uses TRBV12-3 or TRBV12-4 and TRBJ1-1; D gene uncertain. This CDR3 spans 15 amino acids. The V end was cut by 4 bases, the J end by 0 bases, with 12 bases between. Here the CDR3 reads CASSSHGVLNTEAFF. The CDR3 bases are TGTGCCAGCAGTTCCCACGGGGTCCTGAACACTGAAGCTTTCTTT.